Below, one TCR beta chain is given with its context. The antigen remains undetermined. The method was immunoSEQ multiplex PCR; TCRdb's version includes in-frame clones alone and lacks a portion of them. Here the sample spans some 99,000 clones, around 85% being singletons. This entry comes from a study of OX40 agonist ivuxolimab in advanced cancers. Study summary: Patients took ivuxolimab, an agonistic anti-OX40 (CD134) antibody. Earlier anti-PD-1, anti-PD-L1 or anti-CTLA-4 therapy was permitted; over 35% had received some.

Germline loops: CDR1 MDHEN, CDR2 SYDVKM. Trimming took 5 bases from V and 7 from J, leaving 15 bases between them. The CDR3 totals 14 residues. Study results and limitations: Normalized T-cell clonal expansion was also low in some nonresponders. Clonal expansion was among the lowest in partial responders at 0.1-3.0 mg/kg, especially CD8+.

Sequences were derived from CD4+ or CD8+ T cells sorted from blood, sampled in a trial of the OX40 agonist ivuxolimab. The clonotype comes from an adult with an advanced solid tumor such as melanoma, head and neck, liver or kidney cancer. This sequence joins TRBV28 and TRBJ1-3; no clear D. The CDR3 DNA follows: TGTGCCAGCAGTCCCGTCACAGTAACCAACACCATATATTTT. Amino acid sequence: CASSPVTVTNTIYF.